This TCR beta chain was identified during a study of shared clonotypes between healthy human individuals. About the research overall: Used for every donor were three CD4 naive, three CD4 memory, two CD8 naive and one CD8 memory plate.

Germline CDR1 LNHDA, CDR2 SQIVND (reference sequence). This CDR3 contains 13 residues. V dropped 1 base and J dropped 6 bases, with 9 bases sitting between them. Naive CD4+ cells were CD45RA-selected; the remaining cells were memory. Libraries were prepared by immunoSEQ multiplex PCR; TCRdb keeps only in-frame clonotypes and omits some of them. The data hold some 680,000 clones, with roughly 72% observed a single time. Overall study results and limits: The sharing of about 5.3% of naive CD4 clonotypes was seen across a few donors.

About this clone: What it binds is not known.

The rearrangement links TRBV19 to TRBJ1-2; weak D call: TRBD1 (5 bases). Sample: memory CD4+ T cells sorted from blood. Specified subset: CD45RA-negative fraction. This TCR derives from a woman in her twenties or thirties in good health. The CDR3 DNA is TGTGCCAGTAGTATAGTGGGACTCGATGGCTACACCTTC. The encoded protein is CASSIVGLDGYTF. Filled out from reference TRBV19 and TRBJ1-2, the complete variable domain reads DGGITQSPKYLFRKEGQNVTLSCEQNLNHDAMYWYRQDPGQGLRLIYYSQIVNDFQKGDIAEGYSVSREKKESFPLTVTSAQKNPTAFYLCASSIVGLDGYTFGSGTRLTVV.